This T cell receptor (beta chain) was documented in a study of Ad26.COV2.S vaccination and SARS-CoV-2 variants. Points from the study as a whole: Once vaccination had occurred, spike-specific CD8+ and CD4+ T cell responses reportedly showed substantial breadth.

This clone was seen only a few times. Its antigen remains unknown. Germline V CDR1 and CDR2: MNHEY, SVGAGI. CDR3 size: 13 residues. Between the trimmed V and J ends, which lost 3 bases and 2 bases, there was a span of 7 bases. Sequenced by immunoSEQ multiplex PCR; TCRdb stores in-frame clones only, minus some. The repertoire has some 390,000 clones, around 91% of them found once; the top ten carry under 2%. The treatment here: roughly 19 received Ad26.COV2.S at low or high dose, single or two shots; about 5 received placebo; per-sample allocation not given. Samples were taken on day 63 after the first vaccine or placebo injection. Ad26.COV2.S expressed prefusion-stabilized spike from the original Wuhan strain.

The rearrangement joins TRBV6-5 to TRBJ1-2, with D uncertain. The clonotype was recovered from a person between 18 and 59 years old who received the Ad26.COV2.S COVID-19 vaccine or a placebo. The sequences come from peripheral blood, collected in a trial of Ad26.COV2.S vaccine versus placebo. The CDR3 loop is CASSYRQNYGYTF. CDR3 sequence (DNA): TGTGCCAGCAGTTATAGGCAGAACTATGGCTACACCTTC.